This paragraph covers one TCR beta chain sequence. This record belongs to a study of control samples from healthy donors and cancer patients. The CDR3 is 12 residues long. The germline V gene has CDR1 SQVTM and CDR2 ANQGSEA. Trimming left V 3 bases short and J 3 bases short, with 6 bases between. Measured with immunoSEQ multiplex PCR; TCRdb has only the in-frame clones, and not every one. The data show about 12,000 clones, approximately 94% seen once. The sequenced sample was PBMCs. This chain uses TRBV29-1 with TRBJ2-1; D not certain. The source is a man between 65 and 85 years old with head and neck cancer. CDR3 coding DNA: TGCAGCGTTGACTGGGGCTACAATGAGCAGTTCTTC. Its protein is CSVDWGYNEQFF.